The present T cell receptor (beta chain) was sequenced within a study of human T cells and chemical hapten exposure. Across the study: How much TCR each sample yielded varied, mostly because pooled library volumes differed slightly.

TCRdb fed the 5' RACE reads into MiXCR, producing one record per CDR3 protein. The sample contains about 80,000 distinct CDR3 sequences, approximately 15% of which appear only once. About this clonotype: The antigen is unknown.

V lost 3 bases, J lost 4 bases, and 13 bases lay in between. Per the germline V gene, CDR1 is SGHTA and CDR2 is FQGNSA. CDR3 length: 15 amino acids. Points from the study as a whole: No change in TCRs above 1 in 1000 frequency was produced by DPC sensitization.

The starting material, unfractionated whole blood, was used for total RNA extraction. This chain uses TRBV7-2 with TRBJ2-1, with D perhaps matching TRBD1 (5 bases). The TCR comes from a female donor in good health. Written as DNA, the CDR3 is TGTGCCAGCAGCTTGCCCCCCCAGGGTTACAATGAGCAGTTCTTC. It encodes CASSLPPQGYNEQFF.